The 14 T cell receptor beta chains below were found in one sample sequenced in a study of blood T cell repertoires in COVID-19 (dated by TCRdb to about 2020). Library preparation was by the immunoSEQ multiplex PCR assay. The immuneACCESS repertoire file appears here via TCRdb, limited to in-frame rearrangements. These files lack a portion of the clones; in checked studies, under half of the deficit traces to unresolved V genes, and the cause of the others is not known. The sample table shows some 83,000 clones, and around 87% are seen once. The ten biggest clones cover 7% to 9% of the sample. Sequencing was done on a sample of peripheral blood. The receptors shown here come from a man aged 80 or over with active or convalescent COVID-19.

The chain carries TRBV28 and TRBJ2-7; 7 bases fit TRBD1. V trimming: 4 bases; J trimming: 9 bases; junction bases outside the gene matches: 6. This CDR3 has 12 amino acids. Germline-derived CDR1 and CDR2 are MDHEN and SYDVKM. CDR3 bases: TGTGCCAGCAGTTCGGGACAGTGGAGGCAGTACGTC. This translates into CASSSGQWRQYV.

The chain is built from TRBV6-2 or TRBV6-3 and TRBJ2-5; the match to TRBD2 covers 15 bases. With 6 bases clipped from V and 5 bases from J, the junction kept 7 bases outside the gene matches. Germline V gene sequence: CDR1 MNHEY, CDR2 SVGEGT. This CDR3 is 16 amino acids long. CDR3 loop: CASSPGLAGGGETQYF. CDR3 DNA: TGTGCCAGCAGCCCCGGACTAGCGGGAGGGGGGGAGACCCAGTACTTC.

The CDR3 coding sequence is TGTGCCAGCAGGTTGGGACAGGACAATCAGCCCCAGCATTTT. Protein: CASRLGQDNQPQHF. The chain couples TRBV28 to TRBJ1-5; 8 bases line up with TRBD1. The CDR3 sequence is 14 residues long. The germline gives CDR1 MDHEN, CDR2 SYDVKM. The V and J ends lost 6 bases and 3 bases, in that order; junction bases with no gene match: 4.

J is TRBJ2-1 and V is TRBV6-1; TRBD1 agrees at 7 bases. V shed 4 bases, J shed 9 bases, and the junction held 15 bases outside the gene matches. In germline, CDR1 is MNHNS, CDR2 SASEGT. This CDR3 spans 16 amino acids. The CDR3 DNA is TGTGCCAGCAGTGGTAGTGCCGGGACAGTCGAGGCTGAGCAGTTCTTC. Encoded protein: CASSGSAGTVEAEQFF.

The chain couples TRBV24-1 to TRBJ2-3; TRBD1 is a possible D gene (6 bases). Trimming removed 2 bases at V and 0 bases at J, with 14 bases between. The CDR3 is 17 residues long. Germline CDR1 reads KGHDR; CDR2 reads SFDVKD. The CDR3 loop is CATSDSSGVSSTDTQYF. DNA for the CDR3: TGTGCCACCAGTGATTCCTCAGGGGTTTCTAGCACAGATACGCAGTATTTT.

The chain links TRBV6-5 to TRBJ2-3, with 7 bases that match TRBD2. Losses at the gene ends were 4 bases for V and 5 bases for J; bases not matched to a gene: 6. Germline V gives CDR1 MNHEY, CDR2 SVGAGI. The CDR3 contains 14 residues. In DNA, the CDR3 is TGTGCCAGCAGTTTCCGGGAGGCGGGAGATACGCAGTATTTT. Translated, it gives CASSFREAGDTQYF.

Only a few counts were recorded for this clone. The V call is TRBV27, the J call TRBJ1-5; TRBD1 agrees at 10 bases. Unmatched junction bases numbered 6, after V lost 6 bases and J lost 4 bases. Germline V lookup: CDR1 MNHEY, CDR2 SMNVEV (reference sequence). The CDR3 is made up of 15 amino acids. CDR3 sequence: CASSRQGALNQPQHF. The CDR3 region has the DNA TGTGCCAGCAGCCGACAGGGGGCATTGAATCAGCCCCAGCATTTT.

This clone came up a few times. The gene calls are TRBV5-4 and TRBJ1-2; TRBD1 matches at 9 bases. V trimming: 5 bases; J trimming: 7 bases; junction bases outside the gene matches: 9. The CDR3 length is 14 residues. Germline V gene lookup returns CDR1 SGHNT and CDR2 YYREEE (reference sequence). CDR3 nucleotides: TGTGCCAGCAGACCTCCGGGACAGGGTTTTGGCTACACCTTC. It translates to CASRPPGQGFGYTF.

V gene TRBV7-9 combines with J gene TRBJ2-5; D ambiguous. Germline V lookup: CDR1 SEHNR, CDR2 FQNEAQ (reference sequence). Trimming shortened V by 0 bases and J by 1 base, and 6 bases separated the two germline ends. This CDR3 spans 14 amino acids. CDR3 sequence reads: CASSLALAQETQYF. Here the CDR3 DNA reads TGTGCCAGCAGCTTAGCGCTGGCCCAAGAGACCCAGTACTTC.

V gene TRBV7-3 combines with J gene TRBJ2-2, with TRBD2 identical over 14 bases. After removal of 5 bases from V and 9 bases from J, the junction contained 5 bases not matched to a gene. This CDR3 comprises 15 residues. Germline assignment: CDR1 SGHTA and CDR2 FQGTGA. CDR3 protein: CASSPGLAGVWELFF. The CDR3 DNA reads TGTGCCAGCAGCCCGGGACTAGCGGGAGTATGGGAGCTGTTTTTT.

J is TRBJ1-1 and V is TRBV2, with a possible D match to TRBD1 (6 bases). Between the trimmed V and J ends, which lost 5 bases and 12 bases, there was a span of 28 bases. Germline assignment: CDR1 SNHLY and CDR2 FYNNEI. The CDR3 is 16 amino acids. The CDR3 sequence: CASSYAGAALGPEPFF. The CDR3 DNA reads TGTGCCAGCAGTTACGCAGGGGCCGCATTGGGACCTGAGCCTTTCTTT. Using reference TRBV2 and TRBJ1-1 for the parts outside the CDR3, the full variable domain is EPEVTQTPSHQVTQMGQEVILRCVPISNHLYFYWYRQILGQKVEFLVSFYNNEISEKSEIFDDQFSVERPDGSNFTLKIRSTKLEDSAMYFCASSYAGAALGPEPFFGQGTRLTVV.

This chain's CDR3 is CASRLGGAGYEQYV. CDR3 DNA: TGTGCCAGCAGACTAGGGGGGGCCGGCTACGAGCAGTACGTC. The chain links TRBV2 to TRBJ2-7, with D possibly matching TRBD2 (7 bases). Germline CDR1 and CDR2: SNHLY and FYNNEI. With 6 bases removed from V and 3 bases from J, the gap between germline ends came to 15 bases. CDR3 length equals 14 residues.

The gene calls are TRBV6-5 and TRBJ1-4; 7 bases align to TRBD1. The CDR3 has 14 residues. Germline V gene lookup returns CDR1 MNHEY and CDR2 SVGAGI. The V and J ends lost 6 bases and 8 bases, in that order; junction bases with no gene match: 9. The CDR3 sequence: CASSPGGQEEKLFF. DNA for the CDR3: TGTGCCAGCAGCCCAGGGGGACAAGAGGAAAAACTGTTTTTT.

This rearrangement joins TRBV19 to TRBJ1-1, with 7 bases matching TRBD1. There are 14 residues in the CDR3. Germline V gene lookup returns CDR1 LNHDA and CDR2 SQIVND (reference sequence). Unmatched junction bases numbered 4, after V lost 5 bases and J lost 1 base. Written as DNA, the CDR3 is TGTGCCAGTAGTCGGACAGGAAAGAACACTGAAGCTTTCTTT. Translating gives CASSRTGKNTEAFF.